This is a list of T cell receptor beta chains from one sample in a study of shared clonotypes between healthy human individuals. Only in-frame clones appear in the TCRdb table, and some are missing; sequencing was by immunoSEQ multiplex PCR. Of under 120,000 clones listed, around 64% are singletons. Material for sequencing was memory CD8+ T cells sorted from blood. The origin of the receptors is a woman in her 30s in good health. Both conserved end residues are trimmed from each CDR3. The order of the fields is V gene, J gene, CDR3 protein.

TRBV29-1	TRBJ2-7	SVVNRGAYEQY
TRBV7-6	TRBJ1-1	ASSSSSSTEAF
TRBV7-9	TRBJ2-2	ASIPTQGWFGTGELF
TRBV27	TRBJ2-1	ASSRSSPYNEQF
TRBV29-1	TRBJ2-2	SVDGGQGRTGELF
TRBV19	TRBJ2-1	ASDSGRALNEQF
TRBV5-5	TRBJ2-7	ASTSTDTYEQY
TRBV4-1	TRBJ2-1	ASSQLSDRVAYNEQF
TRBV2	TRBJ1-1	ASPRPTGVAF
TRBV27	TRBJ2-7	ASRGGTGYEQY
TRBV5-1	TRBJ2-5	ASSDGGVQETQY
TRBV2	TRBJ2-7	ASSEVRPGAGTSYEQY
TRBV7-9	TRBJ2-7	ASEGSEYEQY
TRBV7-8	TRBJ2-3	ASSPRLAGILFTDTQY
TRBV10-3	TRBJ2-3	AISQAGGEADTQY
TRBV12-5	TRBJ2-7	ASGLRAGANEQY
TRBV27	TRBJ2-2	ASSLGTGELF
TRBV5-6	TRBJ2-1	ASSPPSYNEQF
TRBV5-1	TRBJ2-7	ASSLASGLAYEQY
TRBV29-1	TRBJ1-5	SAQEIIGQPQH
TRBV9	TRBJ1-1	ASSVVEDTEAF
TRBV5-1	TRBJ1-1	ASRQGNTEAF
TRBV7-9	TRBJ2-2	ASSPTGTTNTGELF
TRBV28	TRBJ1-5	ASSFSSNQPQH
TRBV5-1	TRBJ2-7	ASTPATGKAYEQY
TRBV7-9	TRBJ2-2	ASTGRRSGELF
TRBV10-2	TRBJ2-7	ASSVTPFGRDEQY
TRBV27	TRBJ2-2	ASSHREGAGELF
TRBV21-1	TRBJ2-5	ASSRGQETQY
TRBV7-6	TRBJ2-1	ASRPKHTRYNEQF
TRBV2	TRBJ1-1	AIEGWVRGKNTEAF
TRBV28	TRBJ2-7	ASSSIQGLDQGGYEQY
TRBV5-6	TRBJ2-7	ASSSGLAGGYEQY
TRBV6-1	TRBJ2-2	ASSEKNRGLSGELF
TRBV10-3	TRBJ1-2	AIGRDGYT
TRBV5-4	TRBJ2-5	ASSLQGVAAETQY
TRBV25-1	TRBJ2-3	ASSDSTGTRGTDTQY
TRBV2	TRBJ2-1	ASRVAGSPYNEQF
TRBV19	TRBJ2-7	ASRAWAGDPYEQY
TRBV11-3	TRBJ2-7	ASSLTGGDEQY
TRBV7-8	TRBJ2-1	ASSLGGTSLDEQF
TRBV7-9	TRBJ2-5	ASSLMTGETQY
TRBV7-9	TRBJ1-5	VSSPQGAGNQPQH
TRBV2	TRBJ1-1	ASRTLDVIFTEAF
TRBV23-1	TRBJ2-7	ASSYGDATYEQY
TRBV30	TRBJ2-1	AWSVGTSGPYNEQF
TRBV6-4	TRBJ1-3	ASSADASSGNTIY
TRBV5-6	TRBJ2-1	ASSLGTVNEQF
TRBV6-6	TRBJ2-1	ASSYEVGNEQF
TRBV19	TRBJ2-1	ASSMVFRGTEQF
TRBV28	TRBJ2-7	ASSSRTLSYEQY
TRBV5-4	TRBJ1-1	ASSRAGDTEAF
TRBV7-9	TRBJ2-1	ASSAVSGTHYNEQF
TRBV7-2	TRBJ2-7	ASSLMVGGTYEQY
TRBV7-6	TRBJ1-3	ASSYQGDSGNTIY
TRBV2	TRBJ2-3	ASSEGSYLEGGTDTQY
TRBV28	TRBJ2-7	ASGVSGSYEQY